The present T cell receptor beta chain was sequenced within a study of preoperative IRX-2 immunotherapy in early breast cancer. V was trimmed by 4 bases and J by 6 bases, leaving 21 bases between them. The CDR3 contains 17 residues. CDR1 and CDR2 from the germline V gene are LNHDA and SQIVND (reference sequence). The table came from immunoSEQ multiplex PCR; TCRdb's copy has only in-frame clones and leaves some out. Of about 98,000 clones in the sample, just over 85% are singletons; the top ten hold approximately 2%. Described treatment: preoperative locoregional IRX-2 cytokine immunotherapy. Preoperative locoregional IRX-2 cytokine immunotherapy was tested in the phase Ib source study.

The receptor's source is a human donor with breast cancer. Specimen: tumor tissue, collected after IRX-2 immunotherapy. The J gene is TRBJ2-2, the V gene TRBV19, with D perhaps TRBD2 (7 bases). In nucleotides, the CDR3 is TGTGCCAGTAGTACCTCCGCTTCGGGGGGCAGGGCCGGGGAGCTGTTTTTT. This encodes CASSTSASGGRAGELFF.